This T cell receptor beta chain was sequenced during a study of Ad26.COV2.S vaccination and SARS-CoV-2 variants. Study information: Doses of Ad26.COV2.S were injected into muscle once or twice, 56 days apart. Points from the study as a whole: The TCR-based breadth and depth measures might underestimate overall T cell responses. Marked by substantial breadth, spike-specific CD8+ and CD4+ T cell responses were reportedly seen after vaccination.

Details on this clone: Its antigen is as yet unknown.

This CDR3 contains 15 residues. Per germline, CDR1 MNHEY and CDR2 SVGAGI. V gave up 5 bases and J gave up 6 bases, with 19 bases separating them. Repertoires were generated with immunoSEQ multiplex PCR, while TCRdb's copy carries only in-frame clones and drops some. The data hold 410,000 or so clones, with approximately 90% observed a single time. Treatment indicated: some 19 received Ad26.COV2.S at low or high dose, single or two shots; 5 received placebo; per-sample allocation not given. Samples came from day 63 after the first vaccine or placebo injection. Donation came from an adult in Boston who was aged 18-55 years.

The receptor comes from a person between 18 and 65 years old who received the Ad26.COV2.S COVID-19 vaccine or a placebo. This rearrangement joins TRBV6-5 to TRBJ2-5; D is perhaps TRBD1 (6 bases). Sequencing used peripheral blood, obtained in a trial of Ad26.COV2.S vaccine versus placebo. DNA of the CDR3: TGTGCCAGCAGTAGGACAGATGGGGCTCGTCAGACCCAGTACTTC. Its protein product is CASSRTDGARQTQYF.